These 32 T cell receptor beta chains were sequenced from one sample in a study of somatic mutations in cytotoxic T cells in rheumatoid arthritis. Here immunoSEQ multiplex PCR was the method, and the copy in TCRdb shows in-frame clones only, minus some. This sample has more than 15,000 clones, with approximately 82% found just once. Sequenced input: CD8+ T cells sorted from blood. Every receptor here comes from an adult with rheumatoid arthritis.

The chain has TRBV6-1 and TRBJ2-5; no reliable D call. Germline V gene data show CDR1 as MNHNS and CDR2 as SASEGT. Trimming pared 5 bases from V and 5 bases from J, leaving 6 bases between. The CDR3 sequence is 11 residues long. The CDR3 DNA reads as TGTGCCAGCAGTCCTCGGGAGACCCAGTACTTC. This sequence encodes CASSPRETQYF.

This clone has just one count. This rearrangement joins TRBV27 to TRBJ2-1, with D unclear. The CDR3 totals 14 residues. Trimming pared 2 bases from V and 7 bases from J, leaving 12 bases between. Per the germline V gene, CDR1 is MNHEY and CDR2 is SMNVEV (reference sequence). CDR3 DNA sequence: TGTGCCAGCAGTTTAATGCGAGGCGGTAATGAGCAGTTCTTC. Protein sequence: CASSLMRGGNEQFF.

The V call is TRBV19, the J call TRBJ1-5; no reliable D call. V lost 6 bases, J lost 2 bases, and 17 bases lay in between. Germline loops: CDR1 LNHDA, CDR2 SQIVND (reference sequence). The CDR3 runs to 16 residues. The CDR3 here is CASSPLGPGGNQPQHF. In nucleotides, the CDR3 is TGTGCCAGTAGCCCCCTCGGGCCTGGGGGCAATCAGCCCCAGCATTTT.

V usage is TRBV7-2 and J usage is TRBJ2-3; 10 bases are shared with TRBD2. The CDR3 extends over 16 amino acids. Germline trimming cut 4 bases from V and 5 bases from J; bases unmatched to any gene: 9. Looked up from germline, CDR1 is SGHTA and CDR2 is FQGNSA. The CDR3 loop reads CASSSSAGGYGDTQYF. The CDR3 nucleotides read TGTGCCAGCAGCTCATCAGCGGGAGGGTACGGAGATACGCAGTATTTT.

V and J are TRBV15 and TRBJ2-2, with D perhaps TRBD1 (6 bases). Per the germline V gene, CDR1 is LNHNV and CDR2 is YYDKDF (reference sequence). V lost 2 bases and J 8 bases, leaving 9 bases between the germline ends. There are 13 residues in the CDR3. The CDR3 region is CATSRNRAGELFF. The CDR3 DNA follows: TGTGCCACCAGCAGAAACAGGGCAGGGGAGCTGTTTTTT.

CDR3: CASSPGSRGRSPLHF. The CDR3 bases are TGTGCCAGCAGCCCCGGGTCGAGGGGCCGATCACCCCTCCACTTT. The chain joins TRBV7-9 to TRBJ1-6, with a tentative D call TRBD1 (5 bases). The germline V gene has CDR1 SEHNR and CDR2 FQNEAQ (reference sequence). Trimming pared 5 bases from V and 10 bases from J, leaving 18 bases between. The CDR3 has 15 residues. The full variable domain, with the rest looked up from reference TRBV7-9 and TRBJ1-6, is DTGVSQNPRHKITKRGQNVTFRCDPISEHNRLYWYRQTLGQGPEFLTYFQNEAQLEKSRLLSDRFSAERPKGSFSTLEIQRTEQGDSAMYLCASSPGSRGRSPLHFGNGTRLTVT.

The gene calls are TRBV13 and TRBJ2-3; D is uncertain. The V gene's germline CDR1 is PRHDT and CDR2 FYEKMQ (reference sequence). CDR3 size: 11 residues. Between the trimmed V and J ends, which lost 3 bases and 5 bases, there was a span of 3 bases. DNA for the CDR3: TGTGCCAGCAGCTTTGGAGATACGCAGTATTTT. Its translation is CASSFGDTQYF.

V is TRBV28 and J is TRBJ2-7; D possibly uses TRBD1 or TRBD2 (5 bases each). Trimming pared 5 bases from V and 6 bases from J, leaving 17 bases between. Germline V gene sequence: CDR1 MDHEN, CDR2 SYDVKM. The CDR3 has 14 residues. CDR3 nucleotides: TGTGCCAGCAGTAAGGGGTTGAGGACTCTCGAGCAGTACTTC. It encodes CASSKGLRTLEQYF.

This clone was observed a handful of times. V is TRBV27 and J is TRBJ2-7; 7 positions match TRBD2. CDR3 length: 16 residues. CDR1 MNHEY and CDR2 SMNVEV come from the germline V gene (reference sequence). With 0 bases clipped from V and 3 bases from J, the junction kept 8 bases outside the gene matches. Here the CDR3 DNA reads TGTGCCAGCAGTTTATCGTCGGAGGCTAGCGGCTACGAGCAGTACTTC. Residues: CASSLSSEASGYEQYF.

This chain joins TRBV30 and TRBJ2-5; D call uncertain. CDR1 and CDR2 (germline): GTSNPN, SVGIG (reference sequence). Trimming cost V 2 bases and J 1 base, with 11 bases left between them. The CDR3 runs to 14 residues. The CDR3 region is CAWSRKDIQETQYF. DNA for the CDR3: TGTGCCTGGAGTAGGAAAGATATCCAAGAGACCCAGTACTTC.

The rearrangement links TRBV2 to TRBJ2-1, with D unresolved. The V end was cut by 7 bases, the J end by 13 bases, with 5 bases between. The germline CDR1 and CDR2 sequences are SNHLY and FYNNEI. The CDR3 runs to 8 residues. CDR3 sequence (DNA): TGTGCCAGCACCTCCCAGTTCTTC. Translating it yields CASTSQFF.

The chain joins TRBV7-9 to TRBJ2-7; perhaps D is TRBD1 or TRBD2 (5 bases each). Per germline, CDR1 SEHNR and CDR2 FQNEAQ (reference sequence). The CDR3 is 15 residues long. Trimming took 5 bases from V and 7 from J, leaving 21 bases between them. In DNA, the CDR3 is TGTGCCAGCAGCCCAACCGGGACCCGGGCACAGGAGCAGTACTTC. Its protein product is CASSPTGTRAQEQYF.

This clone has just one count. The rearrangement joins TRBV13 to TRBJ1-1; 8 nucleotides agree with TRBD1. This CDR3 has 15 residues. The V gene end was trimmed by 3 bases and the J gene end by 6 bases; junction bases not matched to a gene: 9. The V gene's germline CDR1 is PRHDT and CDR2 FYEKMQ (reference sequence). CDR3 loop: CASSFRTGRGAEAFF. DNA of the CDR3: TGTGCCAGCAGCTTTAGGACAGGGAGAGGGGCTGAAGCTTTCTTT.

This clone appeared a few times. For the CDR3, the DNA is TGTGCCAGCAGTTTATACCCCGGACAGGCAAACTATGGCTACACCTTC. This encodes CASSLYPGQANYGYTF. The chain carries TRBV27 and TRBJ1-2; 7 bases fit TRBD1. The ends lost 1 base at V and 2 bases at J; junction bases unmatched: 7. CDR1 and CDR2 (germline): MNHEY, SMNVEV (reference sequence). The CDR3 is 16 amino acids.

V gene TRBV30 combines with J gene TRBJ2-2, with no clear D. The CDR3 sequence is 15 residues long. Per germline, CDR1 GTSNPN and CDR2 SVGIG (reference sequence). Trimming stripped 0 bases from V and 3 bases from J, with 11 bases between. CDR3 region: CAWSVLNPHTGELFF. The CDR3 DNA is TGTGCCTGGAGTGTACTGAACCCCCACACCGGGGAGCTGTTTTTT.

This chain joins TRBV29-1 and TRBJ2-1; 7 nucleotides match TRBD1. Losses at the gene ends were 6 bases for V and 3 bases for J; bases not matched to a gene: 11. The germline V gene has CDR1 SQVTM and CDR2 ANQGSEA. The CDR3 spans 15 residues. The CDR3 nucleotides are TGCAGCGTGCCCACCCCGGGACAGAACTACAATGAGCAGTTCTTC. Its protein product is CSVPTPGQNYNEQFF.

The V gene is TRBV11-3, the J gene TRBJ1-2; no firm D call. This CDR3 is built from 13 residues. The germline V and J ends were trimmed by 0 bases and 4 bases, with 6 bases remaining between them. The germline V gene encodes CDR1 SGHNT and CDR2 YENEEA. The CDR3 sequence is CASSLDWSYGYTF. The DNA for the CDR3 is TGTGCCAGCAGCTTAGATTGGAGCTATGGCTACACCTTC.

The J gene is TRBJ2-2, the V gene TRBV2; TRBD1 aligns across 8 bases. V shed 7 bases, J shed 0 bases, and the junction held 16 bases outside the gene matches. The CDR3 extends over 19 amino acids. The germline V gene encodes CDR1 SNHLY and CDR2 FYNNEI. CDR3 loop: CASIPTSRGQTANTGELFF. In DNA form, the CDR3 reads TGTGCCAGCATTCCTACCTCCAGGGGGCAGACGGCGAACACCGGGGAGCTGTTTTTT.

The chain is built from TRBV5-1 and TRBJ1-2; TRBD1 is a possible D gene (6 bases). The CDR3 runs to 13 residues. Germline CDR1 reads SGHRS; CDR2 reads YFSETQ. With 6 bases removed from V and 6 bases from J, the gap between germline ends came to 15 bases. DNA for the CDR3: TGCGCCAGCACCCTGGGGGGGGCGAATGGCTACACCTTC. Residues: CASTLGGANGYTF.

By sample fraction, this clone is medium-sized (0.01 to 0.1%). This chain links TRBV15 with TRBJ1-2, with 8 bases aligning to TRBD1. The CDR3 loop spans 15 amino acids. Germline CDR1 reads LNHNV; CDR2 reads YYDKDF (reference sequence). V dropped 5 bases and J dropped 5; count of bases not matched to a gene: 10. CDR3 DNA sequence: TGTGCCACCAGCCTTCGAGCAGGGGGCGGGTATGGCTACACCTTC. Residues: CATSLRAGGGYGYTF.

This clone was recorded a few times. V and J are TRBV10-3 and TRBJ2-1, with D perhaps TRBD1 or TRBD2 (5 bases each). Trimming cost V 6 bases and J 2 bases, with 14 bases left between them. Per the germline V gene, CDR1 is ENHRY and CDR2 is SYGVKD. This CDR3 comprises 15 residues. Here the CDR3 reads CAIRGDRFPYNEQFF. For the CDR3, the DNA is TGTGCCATCAGGGGAGACAGATTCCCCTACAATGAGCAGTTCTTC.

The V gene is TRBV27, the J gene TRBJ2-7; weak D call: TRBD2 (6 bases). The CDR3 totals 13 residues. The germline CDR1 and CDR2 sequences are MNHEY and SMNVEV (reference sequence). Trimming took 7 bases from V and 2 from J, leaving 12 bases between them. CDR3 DNA: TGTGCCAGCACCGGGGGACGGACCTACGAGCAGTACTTC. Its translation is CASTGGRTYEQYF.

The J gene is TRBJ2-3, the V gene TRBV6-1; perhaps D is TRBD1 or TRBD2 (5 bases each). From germline, CDR1 is MNHNS and CDR2 SASEGT. Trimming pared 9 bases from V and 0 bases from J, leaving 13 bases between. The CDR3 runs to 14 residues. The CDR3 loop is CASGLDTSTDTQYF. Here the CDR3 DNA reads TGTGCCAGTGGACTGGACACAAGCACAGATACGCAGTATTTT.

V usage is TRBV4-1 and J usage is TRBJ2-1; D gene ambiguous. V was clipped by 1 base and J by 4 bases, with 11 bases between them. The CDR3 contains 15 residues. CDR1 MGHRA and CDR2 YSYEKL come from the germline V gene. In nucleotides, the CDR3 is TGCGCCAGCAGCCAAGGCGAACATACATACAATGAGCAGTTCTTC. Its protein product is CASSQGEHTYNEQFF.

The genes are TRBV13 and TRBJ2-6; 7 positions agree with TRBD2. Trimming cost V 4 bases and J 0 bases; bases outside gene matches: 6. CDR1 PRHDT and CDR2 FYEKMQ come from the germline V gene (reference sequence). The CDR3 extends over 17 amino acids. In DNA form, the CDR3 reads TGTGCCAGCAGCTGGGGTTGGGGGGGCTCTGGGGCCAACGTCCTGACTTTC. It yields the protein CASSWGWGGSGANVLTF.

This clone was found a few times. The chain combines TRBV13 with TRBJ2-1, with 12 bases matching TRBD2. CDR3 length: 15 amino acids. Per germline, CDR1 PRHDT and CDR2 FYEKMQ (reference sequence). V shed 3 bases, J shed 8 bases, and the junction held 5 bases outside the gene matches. CDR3 DNA: TGTGCCAGCAGCTTGACTAGCGGGAGCTTGCATGAGCAGTTCTTC. It yields the protein CASSLTSGSLHEQFF.

This chain joins TRBV10-1 and TRBJ2-1; 8 positions match TRBD2. V shed 6 bases, J shed 6 bases, and the junction held 1 base outside the gene matches. Per the germline V gene, CDR1 is WNHNN and CDR2 is SYGVQD (reference sequence). The CDR3 is 12 amino acids. The CDR3 sequence is CASSGLANEQFF. CDR3 sequence (DNA): TGCGCCAGCAGCGGACTAGCCAATGAGCAGTTCTTC.

This clone has a single count. J is TRBJ2-7 and V is TRBV7-8; 7 bases line up with TRBD1. The germline V gene has CDR1 SGHVS and CDR2 FQNEAQ. The CDR3 covers 13 residues. Germline trimming cut 4 bases from V and 8 bases from J; bases unmatched to any gene: 8. The CDR3 nucleotides are TGTGCCAGCAGCTCATGGGACAGCCCGAAGCAGTACTTC. It yields the protein CASSSWDSPKQYF.

This rearrangement joins TRBV4-1 to TRBJ2-7, with D possibly being TRBD2 (5 bases). The V and J ends lost 2 bases and 7 bases respectively, with 15 bases between them. CDR3 length: 14 amino acids. CDR1 is MGHRA, CDR2 YSYEKL, per germline. The DNA of the CDR3 is TGCGCCAGCAGCCAATACACCCTTTCGGGAGAGCAGTACTTC. Translating gives CASSQYTLSGEQYF.

V is TRBV19 and J is TRBJ1-3; D might be TRBD1 (6 bases). The CDR3 is made up of 17 amino acids. V lost 0 bases and J lost 0, with 12 bases in between. Germline loops: CDR1 LNHDA, CDR2 SQIVND (reference sequence). The CDR3 region is CASSIDIQGISGNTIYF. The CDR3 DNA reads as TGTGCCAGTAGTATAGATATACAGGGTATCTCTGGAAACACCATATATTTT.

The V gene is TRBV6-1, the J gene TRBJ2-1; possibly TRBD2 for D (5 bases). Trimming pared 8 bases from V and 12 bases from J, leaving 20 bases between. The CDR3 runs 13 residues. CDR1 MNHNS and CDR2 SASEGT come from the germline V gene. The DNA of the CDR3 is TGTGCCAGCGGAGGTTCGGCGCCATTGGGGCAGTTCTTC. Translating it yields CASGGSAPLGQFF.

The chain recombines TRBV7-9 with TRBJ1-1; TRBD1 is a possible D gene (6 bases). V dropped 5 bases and J dropped 0 bases, with 16 bases sitting between them. There are 16 residues in the CDR3. Looked up from germline, CDR1 is SEHNR and CDR2 is FQNEAQ (reference sequence). The CDR3 reads CASSQIPGHMNTEAFF. The CDR3, as DNA: TGTGCCAGCAGCCAGATACCGGGACACATGAACACTGAAGCTTTCTTT.